The 8 T cell receptor beta chains below were found in one sample sequenced in a study of blood T cell repertoires in COVID-19. The table came from immunoSEQ multiplex PCR; TCRdb's copy has only in-frame clones and leaves some out. The table records under 200,000 clones, approximately 79% of them present only once. What was sequenced was PBMCs or T cells enriched from blood (not recorded which). These receptors all come from a woman aged 60-75 years with acute COVID-19.

The genes are TRBV6-2 or TRBV6-3 and TRBJ2-7; D is undetermined. Per the germline V gene, CDR1 is MNHEY and CDR2 is SVGEGT. The CDR3 runs to 11 residues. Deletions cut 5 bases from V and 3 bases from J, with 5 bases between. This chain's CDR3 is CASSPRYEQYF. The CDR3 DNA is TGTGCCAGCAGTCCCCGCTACGAGCAGTACTTC.

This rearrangement joins TRBV5-1 to TRBJ1-1, with a possible D match to TRBD1 (6 bases). The CDR3 loop spans 14 amino acids. The V and J ends lost 5 bases and 9 bases respectively, with 20 bases between them. CDR1 is SGHRS, CDR2 YFSETQ, per germline. The chain's CDR3 is CASSSDSANTKAFF. CDR3 bases: TGCGCCAGCAGTTCGGACAGCGCAAATACGAAAGCTTTCTTT.

The V gene is TRBV7-6, the J gene TRBJ2-7; 7 nucleotides match TRBD2. V shed 2 bases, J shed 5 bases, and the junction held 15 bases outside the gene matches. CDR3 length equals 17 residues. CDR1 and CDR2 from the germline V gene are SGHVS and FNYEAQ. CDR3 bases: TGTGCCAGCAGCTTAAAGATCAGAGGGCGGGAGTTTGACGAGCAGTACTTC. Protein product: CASSLKIRGREFDEQYF.

The chain joins TRBV5-6 to TRBJ2-7; D unresolved. CDR3 length: 14 amino acids. V gave up 6 bases and J gave up 5 bases, with 18 bases separating them. Germline CDR1 reads SGHDT; CDR2 reads YYEEEE. The CDR3 is CASTSWWRIHEQYF. CDR3 bases: TGTGCCAGCACTTCCTGGTGGCGGATTCACGAGCAGTACTTC. Looking up the rest from reference TRBV5-6 and TRBJ2-7 gives the full variable domain: DAGVTQSPTHLIKTRGQQVTLRCSPKSGHDTVSWYQQALGQGPQFIFQYYEEEERQRGNFPDRFSGHQFPNYSSELNVNALLLGDSALYLCASTSWWRIHEQYFGPGTRLTVT.

The chain is built from TRBV5-1 and TRBJ1-6; a weak D match, TRBD1 (5 bases). Germline CDR1 and CDR2: SGHRS and YFSETQ. V shed 5 bases and J shed 7 bases, with 13 bases lying between them. This CDR3 has 14 amino acids. This CDR3 is CASSGQTDNSPLHF. The CDR3 coding sequence is TGCGCCAGCAGTGGTCAGACAGACAATTCACCCCTCCACTTT. Together with reference TRBV5-1 and TRBJ1-6, the CDR3 gives the full variable domain: KAGVTQTPRYLIKTRGQQVTLSCSPISGHRSVSWYQQTPGQGLQFLFEYFSETQRNKGNFPGRFSGRQFSNSRSEMNVSTLELGDSALYLCASSGQTDNSPLHFGNGTRLTVT.

The rearrangement joins TRBV19 to TRBJ2-1; a weak D match, TRBD2 (5 bases). V was pared by 4 bases and J by 4 bases, with 17 bases between. This CDR3 has 16 amino acids. Germline CDR1 is LNHDA and CDR2 is SQIVND (reference sequence). The CDR3 is CASSKAEGRPYNEQFF. CDR3 DNA: TGTGCCAGTAGTAAAGCCGAGGGTAGGCCTTACAATGAGCAGTTCTTC.

CDR3 residues: CASSRGTGGAGEKLFF. In DNA, the CDR3 is TGTGCCAGTAGTAGGGGGACAGGGGGCGCGGGAGAAAAACTGTTTTTT. The chain is built from TRBV19 and TRBJ1-4; 12 bases agree with TRBD1. CDR3 size: 16 residues. With V trimmed by 4 bases and J by 8 bases, 8 bases remained unmatched. Germline loops: CDR1 LNHDA, CDR2 SQIVND (reference sequence).

This sequence joins TRBV3-1 (or the pseudogene TRBV3-2) and TRBJ2-3; 12 bases map to TRBD2. Per the germline V gene, CDR1 is LGHDT and CDR2 is YNNKEL (reference sequence). CDR3 length: 17 amino acids. The V gene end was trimmed by 4 bases and the J gene end by 6 bases; junction bases not matched to a gene: 11. This CDR3 is CASSPTTTSGGPDTQYF. CDR3 nucleotides: TGTGCCAGCAGCCCCACGACGACTAGCGGGGGACCCGATACGCAGTATTTT.